This is a list of T cell receptor beta chains from one sample in a study of blood T cell repertoires in COVID-19. Profiling relied on immunoSEQ multiplex PCR, and the TCRdb table lists in-frame clones only, not all of them. The sample holds 450,000 or so clones; 85% to 90% are singletons and the top ten take around 0.92%. The sample was peripheral blood. These receptors originate from a man in his late teens or twenties with COVID-19, enrolled during active disease. Both conserved end residues are part of each CDR3. The D gene is left open where the match is weak. Clone size is given for some rows only: seen once, a few or many times, or a class if the clone is expanded.

size	length	V	J	D	CDR3	DNA
NA	15	TRBV15	TRBJ1-2	NA	CATSRDSRRGGGYTF	TGTGCCACCAGCAGAGATTCCCGCAGGGGTGGCGGCTACACCTTC
NA	17	TRBV7-7	TRBJ1-1	TRBD1	CASSLAPRTGTNTEAFF	TGTGCCAGCAGCTTAGCCCCTCGGACAGGGACTAACACTGAAGCTTTCTTT
NA	12	TRBV3-1/TRBV3-2	TRBJ2-7	TRBD1	CAIPDRPGEQYF	TGTGCCATACCGGACAGGCCGGGCGAGCAGTACTTC
NA	15	TRBV6-6	TRBJ2-2	NA	CASSYLRACTGELFF	TGTGCCAGCAGTTACCTGAGGGCCTGCACCGGGGAGCTGTTTTTT
NA	17	TRBV11-3	TRBJ2-2	TRBD2	CASSPGGLAGSTGELFF	TGTGCCAGCAGCCCTGGGGGACTAGCGGGGAGCACCGGGGAGCTGTTTTTT
NA	14	TRBV10-3	TRBJ2-7	NA	CAIDCGEDSYEQYF	TGTGCCATCGATTGTGGGGAGGACTCCTACGAGCAGTACTTC
NA	12	TRBV12-3/TRBV12-4	TRBJ2-5	NA	CASSFTGKTQYF	TGTGCCAGCAGTTTTACGGGAAAGACCCAGTACTTC
NA	13	TRBV18	TRBJ2-7	NA	CASSPPNGYEQYF	TGTGCCAGCTCACCACCGAACGGCTACGAGCAGTACTTC
NA	14	TRBV29-1	TRBJ1-4	NA	CSVVGAGTNEKLFF	TGCAGCGTTGTCGGGGCGGGGACTAATGAAAAACTGTTTTTT
NA	15	TRBV6-5	TRBJ1-4	NA	CASSYSSQVNEKLFF	TGTGCCAGCAGTTACTCTAGTCAGGTCAATGAAAAACTGTTTTTT
NA	16	TRBV14	TRBJ2-3	NA	CASSPGLAPHTDTQYF	TGTGCCAGCAGCCCCGGGCTAGCGCCCCACACAGATACGCAGTATTTT
NA	15	TRBV7-9	TRBJ2-7	TRBD2	CASSFQREVEYEQYF	TGTGCCAGCAGCTTCCAGCGGGAGGTGGAATACGAGCAGTACTTC
NA	13	TRBV19	TRBJ2-3	NA	CASMRASTDTQYF	TGTGCCAGTATGCGTGCTAGCACAGATACGCAGTATTTT
NA	14	TRBV5-1	TRBJ2-7	TRBD2	CASSLVVGGDEQYF	TGCGCCAGCAGCTTGGTTGTGGGAGGGGACGAGCAGTACTTC
NA	15	TRBV5-4	TRBJ1-2	TRBD1	CASSLEPTGNYGYTF	TGTGCCAGCAGCTTGGAACCGACAGGGAACTATGGCTACACCTTC
NA	14	TRBV11-2	TRBJ2-4	NA	CASSLGTGYDIQYF	TGTGCCAGCAGCTTAGGCACAGGGTACGACATTCAGTACTTC
NA	14	TRBV19	TRBJ2-2	NA	CASTKVGQNGELFF	TGTGCCAGTACCAAGGTGGGGCAAAACGGGGAGCTGTTTTTT
once	12	TRBV24-1	TRBJ2-3	NA	CATSQFGDTQYF	TGTGCCACCAGCCAGTTTGGAGATACGCAGTATTTT
NA	16	TRBV5-1	TRBJ1-3	NA	CASSLTTGSSGNTIYF	TGCGCCAGCAGCCTTACGACAGGCTCCTCTGGAAACACCATATATTTT
once	17	TRBV5-1	TRBJ2-2	TRBD2	CASSGEFAGANTGELFF	TGCGCCAGCAGCGGAGAGTTCGCGGGAGCGAACACCGGGGAGCTGTTTTTT
NA	15	TRBV5-1	TRBJ2-7	TRBD1	CASRRWGQGAYEQYF	TGCGCCAGCAGACGATGGGGACAGGGGGCCTACGAGCAGTACTTC
NA	15	TRBV5-4	TRBJ2-5	TRBD2	CASSLASGGAETQYF	TGTGCCAGCAGCTTGGCTAGCGGGGGGGCGGAGACCCAGTACTTC
NA	15	TRBV15	TRBJ1-2	TRBD1	CATSTNRQGVEGYTF	TGTGCCACCAGCACTAACAGACAGGGGGTTGAGGGCTACACCTTC
NA	12	TRBV7-9	TRBJ2-3	NA	CASRSPRDTQYF	TGTGCCAGCAGGTCACCTAGGGATACGCAGTATTTT
NA	15	TRBV3-1/TRBV3-2	TRBJ2-5	TRBD2	CASSQAAGLADPRYF	TGTGCCAGCAGCCAAGCGGCGGGACTAGCGGACCCTCGGTACTTC
few	12	TRBV12-5	TRBJ2-7	TRBD2	CASGSRLAGIYF	TGTGCTAGTGGATCAAGACTAGCGGGAATTTACTTC
NA	15	TRBV18	TRBJ2-2	NA	CASSRTGTNTGELFF	TGTGCCAGCTCTAGGACGGGAACCAACACCGGGGAGCTGTTTTTT
few	17	TRBV4-1	TRBJ1-5	NA	CASSQVTGPGGNQPQHF	TGCGCCAGCAGCCAAGTGACAGGCCCTGGGGGCAATCAGCCCCAGCATTTT
NA	13	TRBV3-1/TRBV3-2	TRBJ1-2	NA	CASSQSRVEGYTF	TGTGCCAGCAGCCAAAGCAGGGTGGAAGGCTACACCTTC
NA	16	TRBV4-2	TRBJ2-3	TRBD2	CASSRPGLGVTDTQYF	TGTGCCAGCAGCCGACCGGGACTAGGAGTCACAGATACGCAGTATTTT